These T cell receptor beta chains were read from a single sample in a study of T cell responses to AZD1222 COVID-19 vaccine. Profiling relied on immunoSEQ multiplex PCR, and the TCRdb table lists in-frame clones only, not all of them. Of approximately 100,000 clones listed, 90% were seen once; the top ten hold about 4.8%. The starting material was peripheral blood, obtained on day 0 of AZD1222 vaccination. These receptors were taken from an adult in good health. Both conserved end residues are part of each CDR3. A D gene is named only where the DNA matches it firmly. Where a row states a size, it is once, few, many or the class of an expanded clone; other rows omit it.

J gene,D gene,V gene,clone size,CDR3 protein,CDR3 DNA
TRBJ1-2,NA,TRBV6-5,NA,CASSYGQGTTNYGYTF,TGTGCCAGCAGTTACGGGCAGGGGACCACTAACTATGGCTACACCTTC
TRBJ2-5,TRBD1,TRBV4-3,NA,CASSLESGQAQYF,TGCGCCAGCAGCCTCGAGTCCGGACAGGCCCAGTACTTC
TRBJ2-1,NA,TRBV11-3,NA,CASSLSVNEQFF,TGTGCCAGCAGCTTGTCAGTCAATGAGCAGTTCTTC
TRBJ1-2,TRBD1,TRBV5-5,few,CASSLAAGGNYGYTF,TGTGCCAGCAGCTTGGCGGCAGGGGGCAACTATGGCTACACCTTC
TRBJ1-2,NA,TRBV16,once,CASSQWMGAVGYGYTF,TGTGCCAGCAGCCAATGGATGGGGGCAGTTGGCTATGGCTACACCTTC
TRBJ2-7,TRBD2,TRBV27,NA,CASSGTSGGVHLYEQYF,TGTGCCAGCTCCGGGACTAGCGGGGGGGTTCATCTATACGAGCAGTACTTC
TRBJ2-5,NA,TRBV7-6,once,CASSFLPENTFQETQYF,TGTGCCAGCAGCTTCTTACCGGAAAACACCTTTCAAGAGACCCAGTACTTC
TRBJ1-4,TRBD1,TRBV6-5,NA,CASRRTRQGEAKLFF,TGTGCCAGCAGGCGAACGAGACAGGGTGAAGCAAAACTGTTTTTT
TRBJ1-4,TRBD1,TRBV3-1/TRBV3-2,NA,CASSKQGIEKLFF,TGTGCCAGCAGTAAACAGGGGATTGAAAAACTGTTTTTT
TRBJ2-7,NA,TRBV7-9,once,CASSLRTYEQYF,TGTGCCAGCAGCTTAAGGACCTACGAGCAGTACTTC
TRBJ2-7,NA,TRBV2,NA,CASREIYEQYF,TGTGCCAGCAGGGAGATCTACGAGCAGTACTTC
TRBJ2-7,NA,TRBV3-1/TRBV3-2,NA,CASSQASGYGSYEQYF,TGTGCCAGCAGCCAAGCTTCCGGGTACGGATCCTACGAGCAGTACTTC
TRBJ1-1,NA,TRBV4-2,NA,CASSPGGGTEAFF,TGTGCCAGCAGCCCGGGGGGAGGGACTGAAGCTTTCTTT
TRBJ1-1,NA,TRBV18,NA,CASSRTDEAFF,TGTGCCAGCAGTAGGACCGATGAAGCTTTCTTT
TRBJ1-5,NA,TRBV15,NA,CATSRGLEEPQHF,TGTGCCACCAGCAGAGGGCTTGAGGAGCCCCAGCATTTT
TRBJ2-1,NA,TRBV29-1,NA,CSVRGLANNEQFF,TGCAGCGTTAGAGGACTGGCGAACAATGAGCAGTTCTTC
TRBJ1-3,TRBD1,TRBV7-6,NA,CASSPRRDRVGNTIYF,TGTGCCAGCAGCCCACGTCGAGACAGGGTCGGAAACACCATATATTTT
TRBJ1-6,NA,TRBV6-5,NA,CAHSPGYNSPLHF,TGTGCCCACTCCCCAGGGTATAATTCACCCCTCCACTTT
TRBJ2-3,TRBD2,TRBV6-1,NA,CASSDFPAAGGTTDTQYF,TGTGCCAGCAGTGATTTCCCCGCTGCGGGGGGGACCACAGATACGCAGTATTTT
TRBJ2-5,NA,TRBV11-1,once,CASSGNTVTETQYF,TGTGCCTCGTCCGGGAACACGGTGACGGAGACCCAGTACTTC
TRBJ2-2,NA,TRBV5-1,once,CASSHRVQGYSRSTGELFF,TGCGCCAGCAGCCACCGAGTACAGGGATACTCCCGGTCGACCGGGGAGCTGTTTTTT
TRBJ2-1,NA,TRBV28,NA,CASSTLSGVVRYNEQFF,TGTGCCAGCAGTACCCTTTCGGGGGTAGTAAGGTACAATGAGCAGTTCTTC
TRBJ1-1,NA,TRBV6-5,NA,CASQRGDTYGTEAFF,TGTGCCAGCCAACGGGGGGATACCTATGGCACTGAAGCTTTCTTT
TRBJ1-2,NA,TRBV4-1,NA,CASSPNTGNYGYTF,TGCGCCAGCAGCCCGAATACAGGGAACTATGGCTACACCTTC
TRBJ1-2,TRBD1,TRBV3-1/TRBV3-2,NA,CASSQSGWDRGQSRHGYTF,TGTGCCAGCAGCCAAAGCGGGTGGGACAGGGGGCAATCAAGACATGGCTACACCTTC
TRBJ1-1,NA,TRBV15,NA,CATSRGEAFF,TGTGCCACCTCCCGGGGTGAAGCTTTCTTT
TRBJ2-2,NA,TRBV6-2/TRBV6-3,once,CASSYSPRSGELFF,TGTGCCAGCAGTTATTCCCCCCGATCCGGGGAGCTGTTTTTT
TRBJ2-4,TRBD1,TRBV7-2,NA,CASTQDRRNIQYF,TGTGCCAGCACCCAGGACAGGAGGAACATTCAGTACTTC
TRBJ1-5,TRBD1,TRBV30,NA,CAWSALDRINQPQHF,TGTGCCTGGAGTGCCCTGGACAGGATCAATCAGCCCCAGCATTTT
TRBJ1-6,TRBD1,TRBV5-1,NA,CASSLSPGQGSPLHF,TGCGCCAGCAGCTTGTCACCGGGACAGGGTTCACCCCTCCACTTT
TRBJ2-1,TRBD1,TRBV18,NA,CASSPGTGGSNEQFF,TGTGCCAGCTCACCAGGGACAGGGGGTTCCAATGAGCAGTTCTTC
TRBJ1-4,NA,TRBV7-9,NA,CASSKVLGENEKLFF,TGTGCCAGCAGCAAGGTGTTGGGGGAGAATGAAAAACTGTTTTTT
TRBJ2-1,NA,TRBV29-1,once,CSVEALQNNEQFF,TGCAGCGTTGAAGCATTGCAAAACAATGAGCAGTTCTTC
TRBJ1-2,NA,TRBV7-9,NA,CASGGVYGYTF,TGTGCCAGCGGGGGTGTCTATGGCTACACCTTC
TRBJ2-1,NA,TRBV7-9,NA,CASSLGPYISSYNEQFF,TGTGCCAGCAGCTTAGGCCCCTATATAAGCTCCTACAATGAGCAGTTCTTC
TRBJ1-5,TRBD1,TRBV30,NA,CAWSRQGGFQPQHF,TGTGCCTGGAGTAGACAGGGAGGATTTCAGCCCCAGCATTTT
TRBJ1-2,TRBD1,TRBV11-1,NA,CASSPRTGGNYGYTF,TGTGCCAGCAGTCCACGGACAGGGGGGAACTATGGCTACACCTTC
TRBJ2-7,NA,TRBV5-4,NA,CASSLGGSSYEQYF,TGTGCCAGCAGCTTGGGGGGGAGCTCCTACGAGCAGTACTTC
TRBJ1-1,NA,TRBV3-1/TRBV3-2,once,CASSQPGMGTEAFF,TGTGCCAGCAGCCAACCGGGGATGGGCACTGAAGCTTTCTTT
TRBJ2-7,NA,TRBV2,once,CASSEAGSVGGGEQYF,TGTGCCAGCAGTGAAGCGGGCTCTGTCGGGGGCGGCGAGCAGTACTTC
TRBJ2-1,TRBD2,TRBV29-1,NA,CSVAGGPFNEQFF,TGCAGCGTTGCGGGGGGGCCATTCAATGAGCAGTTCTTC
TRBJ1-5,NA,TRBV18,NA,CASSPQDSAQPQHF,TGTGCCAGCTCACCACAGGACAGTGCCCAGCCCCAGCATTTT
TRBJ1-2,TRBD1,TRBV9,NA,CASSVGPQGGFGYTF,TGTGCCAGCAGCGTAGGCCCCCAGGGGGGCTTTGGCTACACCTTC
TRBJ2-2,TRBD1,TRBV5-1,NA,CASSPGQANTGELFF,TGCGCCAGCAGCCCGGGACAGGCTAACACCGGGGAGCTGTTTTTT
TRBJ1-2,NA,TRBV19,NA,CATGPQNYGYTF,TGTGCCACGGGGCCTCAAAACTATGGCTACACCTTC
TRBJ2-5,TRBD1,TRBV28,NA,CASSLRPRGHETQYF,TGTGCCAGCAGTTTACGGCCAAGGGGGCATGAGACCCAGTACTTC
TRBJ1-1,TRBD1,TRBV5-1,NA,CASSLALTGGGTEAFF,TGCGCCAGCAGCTTGGCCTTGACAGGGGGAGGTACTGAAGCTTTCTTT
TRBJ1-1,NA,TRBV7-3,NA,CASSLTGNPGGITFF,TGTGCCAGCAGCTTAACCGGAAATCCGGGGGGAATCACTTTCTTT
TRBJ2-7,NA,TRBV6-5,NA,CASIQRRVSYEQYF,TGTGCCAGCATCCAAAGGAGGGTGAGCTACGAGCAGTACTTC
TRBJ1-1,NA,TRBV25-1,NA,CASIPSVGQVNTEAFF,TGTGCCAGCATCCCCAGCGTCGGGCAGGTGAACACTGAAGCTTTCTTT
TRBJ1-5,NA,TRBV28,NA,CASSPTTGFGQPQHF,TGTGCCAGCAGTCCGACAACAGGGTTTGGTCAGCCCCAGCATTTT
TRBJ2-3,NA,TRBV9,NA,CASSVQGNTDTQYF,TGTGCCAGCAGCGTTCAGGGTAACACAGATACGCAGTATTTT
TRBJ1-3,NA,TRBV7-2,NA,CASSLWASGNTIYF,TGTGCCAGCAGCTTATGGGCCTCTGGAAACACCATATATTTT
TRBJ1-2,TRBD1,TRBV30,NA,CAWSDGFGQGIYGYTF,TGTGCCTGGAGTGATGGGTTCGGACAGGGTATCTATGGCTACACCTTC